The rows below give T cell receptor beta chains drawn from one sample of a study of cytomegalovirus exposure and HLA in healthy donors. Clones were sequenced by immunoSEQ multiplex PCR, and TCRdb holds only the in-frame ones, with some missing. The sample holds about 130,000 clones, roughly nine tenths seen once. The sequenced material came from PBMCs. Receptors were obtained from a woman aged 18-29 years in good health and CMV-seronegative. CDR3s include the opening cysteine and the closing phenylalanine or tryptophan. The D gene is left open where the match is weak.

TRBD1	TRBV6-1	TRBJ2-7	TGTGCCAGCAGTGAAGCAGGGGGCGGTTACGAGCAGTACTTC	CASSEAGGGYEQYF
.	TRBV27	TRBJ2-1	TGTGCCAGCAGTTTAGCGGGGTGGGATGAGCAGTTCTTC	CASSLAGWDEQFF
.	TRBV27	TRBJ1-6	TGTGCCAGCAGTTTAATCGGGTCACCCCTCCACTTT	CASSLIGSPLHF
.	TRBV9	TRBJ2-7	TGTGCCAGCAGCGTTTGGAGGGACAGCACCTACGAGCAGTACTTC	CASSVWRDSTYEQYF
.	TRBV19	TRBJ1-2	TGTGCCAGTAGTATGCGAGGTCCCCCCTTTGTAGGTGGTGGCTACACCTTC	CASSMRGPPFVGGGYTF
.	TRBV6-1	TRBJ1-2	TGTGCCAGCAGCCTAGGGTTAGCGGAGTATGGCTACACCTTC	CASSLGLAEYGYTF
.	TRBV19	TRBJ1-2	TGTGCCAGCCGCGGAATCCCCCAACCGTATTTCCCTCCGCACTTC	CASRGIPQPYFPPHF
TRBD1	TRBV5-1	TRBJ2-3	TGCGCCAGCAGTCCGACAGGGGAAGGCACAGATACGCAGTATTTT	CASSPTGEGTDTQYF
.	TRBV10-3	TRBJ1-2	TGTGCCATCAGTGAGTCACGGGGAGGCTATGGCTACACCTTC	CAISESRGGYGYTF
.	TRBV2	TRBJ2-1	TGTGCCAGCAACGAGGCCCAGCCCACCTACAATGAGCAGTTCTTC	CASNEAQPTYNEQFF
TRBD1	TRBV29-1	TRBJ2-2	TGCAGCGGGAGACAGGGACAGGGTTCCACCGGGGAGCTGTTTTTT	CSGRQGQGSTGELFF